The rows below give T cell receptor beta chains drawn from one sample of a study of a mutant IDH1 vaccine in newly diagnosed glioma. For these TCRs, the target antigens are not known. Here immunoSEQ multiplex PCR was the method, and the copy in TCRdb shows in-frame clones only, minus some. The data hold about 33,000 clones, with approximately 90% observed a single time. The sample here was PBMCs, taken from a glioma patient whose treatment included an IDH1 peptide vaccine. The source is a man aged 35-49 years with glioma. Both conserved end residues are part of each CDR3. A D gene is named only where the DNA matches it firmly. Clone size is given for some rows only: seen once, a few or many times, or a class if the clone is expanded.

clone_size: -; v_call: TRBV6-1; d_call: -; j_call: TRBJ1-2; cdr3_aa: CASSERRTGVDGYTF; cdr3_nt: TGTGCCAGCAGTGAACGCAGGACCGGGGTAGATGGCTACACCTTC
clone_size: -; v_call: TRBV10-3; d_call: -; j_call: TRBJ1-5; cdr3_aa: CAISDKGLNQPQHF; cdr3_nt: TGTGCCATCAGTGACAAGGGCTTGAATCAGCCCCAGCATTTT
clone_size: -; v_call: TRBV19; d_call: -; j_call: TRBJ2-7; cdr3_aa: CASSIRTGAIEQYF; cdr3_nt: TGTGCCAGTAGTATAAGGACGGGCGCTATCGAGCAGTACTTC
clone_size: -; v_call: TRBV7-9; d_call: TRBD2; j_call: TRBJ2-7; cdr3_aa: CASSLGGTSGDYEQYF; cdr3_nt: TGTGCCAGCAGCTTAGGGGGGACTAGCGGGGACTACGAGCAGTACTTC
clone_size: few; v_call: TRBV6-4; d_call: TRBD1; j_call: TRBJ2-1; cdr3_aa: CASSDGTGGNEQFF; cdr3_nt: TGTGCCAGCAGTGACGGGACAGGGGGCAATGAGCAGTTCTTC
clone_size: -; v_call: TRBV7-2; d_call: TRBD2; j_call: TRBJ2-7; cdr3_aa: CASSLTSALSSYEQYF; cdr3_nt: TGTGCCAGCAGCTTGACTAGCGCCTTATCTTCCTACGAGCAGTACTTC
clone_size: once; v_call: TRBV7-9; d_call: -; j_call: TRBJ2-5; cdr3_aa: CASSLGRGQLRETQYF; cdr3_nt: TGTGCCAGCAGCTTAGGTCGTGGGCAGTTGCGGGAGACCCAGTACTTC
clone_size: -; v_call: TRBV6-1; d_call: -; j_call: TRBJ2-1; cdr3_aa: CASSEVAWNEQFF; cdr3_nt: TGTGCCAGCAGTGAAGTGGCATGGAATGAGCAGTTCTTC
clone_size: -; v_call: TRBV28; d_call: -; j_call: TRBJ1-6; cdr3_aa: CASSLWDSPLHF; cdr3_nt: TGTGCCAGCAGTTTGTGGGATTCACCCCTCCACTTT
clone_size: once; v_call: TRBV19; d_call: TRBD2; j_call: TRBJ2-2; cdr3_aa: CASSMGSGAGSGELFF; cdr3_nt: TGTGCCAGTAGTATGGGGAGCGGGGCAGGGTCCGGGGAGCTGTTTTTT
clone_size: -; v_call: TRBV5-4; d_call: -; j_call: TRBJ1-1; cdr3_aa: CASSSGPLGGANTEAFF; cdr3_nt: TGTGCCAGCAGCTCCGGGCCCTTGGGGGGTGCGAACACTGAAGCTTTCTTT
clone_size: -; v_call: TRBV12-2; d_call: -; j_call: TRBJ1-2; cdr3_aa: CENRGWDGYTF; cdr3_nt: TGTGAGAACAGGGGGTGGGATGGCTACACCTTC
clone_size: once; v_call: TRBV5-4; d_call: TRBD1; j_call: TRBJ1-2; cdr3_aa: CASRTDRVNYGYTF; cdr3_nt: TGTGCCAGCAGGACGGACAGGGTTAACTATGGCTACACCTTC
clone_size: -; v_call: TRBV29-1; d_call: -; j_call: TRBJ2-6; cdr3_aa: CSVELGSGANVLTF; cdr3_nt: TGCAGCGTTGAACTGGGATCGGGGGCCAACGTCCTGACTTTC